A single sample gave rise to the 8 T cell receptor beta chains below, sequenced in a study of T cells in Graves' hyperthyroidism and ophthalmopathy. Researchers amplified the TCR beta CDR3 regions from RNA transcripts. Using the HTBI primer set, a first-round RT-PCR was run on the TCR CDR3. TCRdb reprocessed the multiplex PCR reads via MiXCR and lists one record per CDR3 protein. The sample holds approximately 690,000 distinct CDR3 sequences, approximately 14% seen once. Sequencing was carried out using blood. The source of these receptors is a woman aged 45-59 years with Graves' ophthalmopathy.

The genes are TRBV6-1 and TRBJ1-5; tentatively, D is TRBD1 (5 bases). Germline CDR1 reads MNHNS; CDR2 reads SASEGT. CDR3 length equals 17 residues. V gave up 6 bases and J gave up 1 base, with 19 bases separating them. Written as DNA, the CDR3 is TGTGCCAGCAGACCTTTGCGGGGGAGGGGAAGCAATCAGCCCCAGCATTTT. This sequence encodes CASRPLRGRGSNQPQHF.

Only a few counts were recorded for this clonotype. It may be a read error: a sequence one base away is much more abundant. The chain recombines TRBV28 with TRBJ2-3, with TRBD2 as a possible D gene (6 bases). CDR1 MDHEN and CDR2 SYDVKM come from the germline V gene. This CDR3 spans 14 amino acids. V shed 7 bases and J shed 4 bases, with 15 bases lying between them. The CDR3 is CASNRGGAADTQYF. CDR3 nucleotides: TGTGCCAGCAATCGGGGAGGAGCGGCAGATACGCAGTATTTT.

In this sample, this clonotype turned up many times. This sequence joins TRBV11-2 and TRBJ2-1; a possible D gene is TRBD1 (6 bases). The CDR3 is made up of 14 amino acids. Germline values: CDR1 SGHAT, CDR2 FQNNGV. V lost 6 bases, J lost 8 bases, and 17 bases lay in between. CDR3 nucleotide sequence: TGTGCCAGCAGGAGGCCGGGCAGGGGTTATGAGCAGTTCTTC. The encoded protein is CASRRPGRGYEQFF. Using reference TRBV11-2 and TRBJ2-1 for the parts outside the CDR3, the full variable domain is EAGVAQSPRYKIIEKRQSVAFWCNPISGHATLYWYQQILGQGPKLLIQFQNNGVVDDSQLPKDRFSAERLKGVDSTLKIQPAKLEDSAVYLCASRRPGRGYEQFFGPGTRLTVL.

The sample holds a few counts of this clonotype. The CDR3, as DNA: TGTGCCAGCAGCTTAAAGGCAGGGGAATTTGTAGACAAATATTCACCCCTCCACTTT. Protein product: CASSLKAGEFVDKYSPLHF. This chain joins TRBV7-8 and TRBJ1-6; weak D call: TRBD1 (6 bases). The CDR3 is 19 residues long. Germline CDR1 reads SGHVS; CDR2 reads FQNEAQ. Trimming removed 2 bases at V and 8 bases at J, with 25 bases between.

In its sample, this clonotype was seen many times. The chain couples TRBV3-1 to TRBJ2-3; maybe TRBD1 (5 bases). V dropped 0 bases and J dropped 8 bases, with 9 bases sitting between them. Germline V lookup: CDR1 LGHDT, CDR2 YNNKEL (reference sequence). The CDR3 consists of 13 residues. This CDR3 is CASSQDLGATQYF. CDR3 DNA sequence: TGTGCCAGCAGCCAAGATTTAGGGGCTACGCAGTATTTT.

This clonotype has a handful of counts. The chain joins TRBV7-6 to TRBJ2-3, with D possibly being TRBD1 (5 bases). This CDR3 region has 17 residues. Germline lookup yields CDR1 SGHVS and CDR2 FNYEAQ. Trimming took 4 bases from V and 1 from J, leaving 18 bases between them. DNA of the CDR3: TGTGCCAGCAGCTCTTGGACATCCTCAGGCGGCACAGATACGCAGTATTTT. Encoded protein: CASSSWTSSGGTDTQYF.

In this sample, this clonotype turned up many times. The V call is TRBV6-2 or TRBV6-3, the J call TRBJ2-1; no reliable D call. The CDR3 extends over 13 amino acids. Per germline, CDR1 MNHEY and CDR2 SVGEGT. V gave up 5 bases and J gave up 7 bases, with 12 bases separating them. Written as DNA, the CDR3 is TGTGCCAGCAGTCACCGGGTCCCTAATGAGCAGTTCTTC. This encodes CASSHRVPNEQFF.

In its sample, this clonotype was seen many times. This chain uses TRBV7-8 with TRBJ2-1; the D call may be TRBD1 or TRBD2 (7 bases each). CDR1 and CDR2 (germline): SGHVS, FQNEAQ. The CDR3 is 14 amino acids. With 5 bases removed from V and 5 bases from J, the gap between germline ends came to 13 bases. The CDR3 spells CASSVTGRDNEQFF. CDR3 sequence (DNA): TGTGCCAGCAGCGTGACAGGGAGGGACAATGAGCAGTTCTTC.